Sequencing of this T cell receptor beta chain was carried out in a study of PD-1 blockade in mismatch repair-deficient tumors. Study-wide background: Patients had approximately 12 mismatch repair-deficient cancer types, all previously treated and progressing.

Notes on the study in general: Rapid post-treatment expansion, then contraction, generally preceding radiologic response, marked tumor-resident clones.

About this clone itself: Its antigen remains unknown.

Mismatch repair deficiency was confirmed in all patients, by PCR or immunohistochemistry. TCR sequencing covered three patients who responded to pembrolizumab. Method: immunoSEQ multiplex PCR; TCRdb's copy keeps in-frame clones and lacks some. The repertoire holds roughly 130,000 clones, around nine tenths seen once, with about 12% in the top ten. After removal of 6 bases from V and 1 base from J, the junction contained 14 bases not matched to a gene. CDR3 length equals 17 residues. The germline gives CDR1 MNHEY, CDR2 SMNVEV (reference sequence). The genes are TRBV27 and TRBJ1-1; TRBD1 agrees at 7 bases. This receptor was taken from an adult with mismatch repair-deficient cancer. Here the sequenced sample was peripheral blood, taken approximately 72 weeks after starting pembrolizumab. The CDR3 DNA is TGTGCCAGCAGGCAAAACAGGGGCCTGCCCCCGAACACTGAAGCTTTCTTT. Protein sequence: CASRQNRGLPPNTEAFF.